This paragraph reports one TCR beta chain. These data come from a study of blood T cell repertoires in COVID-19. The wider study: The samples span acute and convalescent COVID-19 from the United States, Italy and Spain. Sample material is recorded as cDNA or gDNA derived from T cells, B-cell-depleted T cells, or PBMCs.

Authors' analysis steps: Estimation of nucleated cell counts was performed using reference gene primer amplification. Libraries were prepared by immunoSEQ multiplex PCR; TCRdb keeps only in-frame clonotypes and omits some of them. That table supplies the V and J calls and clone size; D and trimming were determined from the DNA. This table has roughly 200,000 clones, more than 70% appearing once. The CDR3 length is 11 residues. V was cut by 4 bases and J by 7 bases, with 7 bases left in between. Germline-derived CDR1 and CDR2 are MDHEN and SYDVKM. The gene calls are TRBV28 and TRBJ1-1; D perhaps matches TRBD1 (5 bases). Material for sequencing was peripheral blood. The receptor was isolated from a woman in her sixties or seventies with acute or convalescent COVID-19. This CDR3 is CASSSRVEAFF. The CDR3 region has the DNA TGTGCCAGCAGTTCCAGGGTTGAAGCTTTCTTT.